This is a list of T cell receptor beta chains from one sample in a study of blood T cell repertoires in COVID-19. Repertoires were generated with immunoSEQ multiplex PCR, while TCRdb's copy carries only in-frame clones and drops some. The repertoire has about 74,000 clones, roughly 85% of them found once; the top ten carry 20% to 25%. Specimen: peripheral blood. These receptors all stem from a man in his fifties with acute or convalescent COVID-19. The CDR3 runs from the conserved cysteine through the conserved F or W. D genes are given only for firm matches. Clone size is not always given. Where it is, it says once, few, many or a class for expanded clones.

V,size,D,J,DNA,CDR3
TRBV7-3,NA,TRBD1,TRBJ2-2,TGTGCCAGCAGCGACGGACAGGGGATAGGCGGGGAGCTGTTTTTT,CASSDGQGIGGELFF
TRBV24-1,NA,TRBD2,TRBJ2-3,TGTGCCACCAGTGAAGAGCGGGAAGCGGGGGGGCCGACAGATACGCAGTATTTT,CATSEEREAGGPTDTQYF
TRBV3-1/TRBV3-2,NA,NA,TRBJ2-3,TGTGCCAGCAGCCAAGACTCCCGCACAGATACGCAGTATTTT,CASSQDSRTDTQYF
TRBV27,NA,TRBD2,TRBJ2-5,TGTGCCAGCAGTTTATCTTGGCGGGGGAACTACCAAGAGGCCCAGTACTTC,CASSLSWRGNYQEAQYF
TRBV25-1,NA,NA,TRBJ2-7,TGTGCCAGCAGTGGGACAAAGGAGACCTACGAGCAGTACTTC,CASSGTKETYEQYF
TRBV11-2,NA,NA,TRBJ1-1,TGTGCCAGCAGCCCATGGGCCACTGAAGCTTTCTTT,CASSPWATEAFF
TRBV5-4,NA,NA,TRBJ1-2,TGTGCCAGCAGCTTGGGACAGCCCCACTATGGCTACACCTTC,CASSLGQPHYGYTF
TRBV11-2,once,NA,TRBJ1-4,TGTGCCAGCAGCTTAGTTCGGGGTTCTTCGGGGAAACTGTTTTTT,CASSLVRGSSGKLFF
TRBV27,NA,TRBD1,TRBJ2-3,TGTGCCAGCAGCCTAAAATATGGGACAGGACTCACAGATACGCAGTATTTT,CASSLKYGTGLTDTQYF
TRBV5-4,NA,NA,TRBJ2-1,TGTGCCAGCAGCCAAGGGACTCATAAGTTCTTC,CASSQGTHKFF
TRBV3-1/TRBV3-2,NA,NA,TRBJ2-7,TGTGCCAGCAGCCAAGATGGGGCGTTACGATGGCAGTACTTC,CASSQDGALRWQYF
TRBV3-1/TRBV3-2,few,NA,TRBJ1-2,TGTGCCAGCAGCCAAGATCGGGGAACCGAGGGCTACACCTTC,CASSQDRGTEGYTF
TRBV7-9,once,NA,TRBJ2-5,TGTGCCAGCAGCTTAGCGTCCAGGGGCCAAGAGACCCAGTACTTC,CASSLASRGQETQYF
TRBV19,NA,TRBD1,TRBJ1-5,TGTGCCAGTAGTCCCCACAGGGGAGGCAATCAGCCCCAGCATTTT,CASSPHRGGNQPQHF
TRBV9,NA,TRBD1,TRBJ1-4,TGTGCCAGCAGCCGCACGGACAGGGGGGTTGAAAAACTGTTTTTT,CASSRTDRGVEKLFF
TRBV6-5,once,NA,TRBJ2-7,TGTGCCAGCGCAGAGACTTCGAGGTACGAGCAGTACTTC,CASAETSRYEQYF
TRBV14,many,NA,TRBJ1-6,TGTGCCAGCAGCCAAGCTCGTAGGGGGAGCCCCTCGGCCCTCCACTTT,CASSQARRGSPSALHF